This T cell receptor beta chain was retrieved from a study of T-cell memory formation after mild COVID-19. Whole-study findings and limits: Pre-infection memory held some responding clones, suggesting pre-existing cross-reactive T cells responded.

The V gene's germline CDR1 is SGHAT and CDR2 FQNNGV. The CDR3 has 18 amino acids. The V and J ends lost 3 bases and 0 bases, in that order; junction bases with no gene match: 10. TCRdb processed the 5' RACE reads anew with MiXCR; each CDR3 protein has one entry. The data hold fewer than 550,000 distinct CDR3 sequences, with around 19% observed a single time. Turning to this clonotype: Its antigen is currently unknown.

The sample comprised PBMCs or a T cell subset sorted from them (not recorded which). The chain carries TRBV11-2 and TRBJ2-5; 10 bases line up with TRBD2. The clonotype was recovered from an adult woman who had mild COVID-19 (a few samples of this study predate the infection). Cell type and time point are not known. DNA for the CDR3: TGTGCCAGCAGCTTCCAGGGGCCGGGACTAGCGTACCAAGAGACCCAGTACTTC. Its protein product is CASSFQGPGLAYQETQYF.